Presented here are 10 T cell receptor beta chains from one specimen sequenced in a study of T cell clonality in common variable immunodeficiency (dated by TCRdb to 2014 to 2015). Library preparation employed the immunoSEQ multiplex PCR assay. This immuneACCESS table, as held by TCRdb, lists in-frame sequences with V and J called but not all clones. Of the missing ones, under half trace to an unresolved V gene in checked studies; the others have no known cause. The sample records tens of thousands of clones, none occurring a single time. The ten largest clones capture about 3.6% of the sample. Sequences were obtained from peripheral blood mononuclear cells. The receptors were gathered from a person aged 18 to 75 in good health.

About this clone itself: The CDR3 is cut off 3 residues early in the read; its end comes from the germline J gene. The V call is TRBV19, the J call TRBJ1-1; D may be TRBD1 (6 bases). From germline, CDR1 is LNHDA and CDR2 SQIVND (reference sequence). The CDR3 sequence is 14 residues long. Between the trimmed V and J ends, which lost 7 bases and 5 bases, there was a span of 17 bases. The CDR3 reads CASIWTDRRTEAFF. CDR3 DNA, as far as it was read: TGTGCCAGTATTTGGACAGATCGTAGGACTGAA. Full variable domain (remainder filled in from reference TRBV19 and TRBJ1-1): DGGITQSPKYLFRKEGQNVTLSCEQNLNHDAMYWYRQDPGQGLRLIYYSQIVNDFQKGDIAEGYSVSREKKESFPLTVTSAQKNPTAFYLCASIWTDRRTEAFFGQGTRLTVV.

At least ten counts were recorded for this clone. The read terminates 3 residues ahead of where the CDR3 ends, so the germline J gene completes it. The same CDR3 is also encoded by other DNA sequences in this sample. V is TRBV7-8 and J is TRBJ1-4; D is unresolved. CDR1 is SGHVS and CDR2 is FQNEAQ in the germline V gene. The CDR3 has 15 residues. V was cut by 1 base and J by 7 bases, with 13 bases left in between. The CDR3 sequence: CASSLVSTVGEKLFF. The covered CDR3 bases are TGTGCCAGCAGCTTAGTGTCAACAGTTGGTGAAAAA.

A few counts support this clone. The read ends 3 residues shy of where the CDR3 ends; the end is completed using the germline J gene. The genes are TRBV7-2 and TRBJ1-1; perhaps TRBD1 as D (5 bases). Germline lookup yields CDR1 SGHTA and CDR2 FQGNSA. V was shortened by 0 bases and J by 3 bases, with 17 bases between the two germline ends. The CDR3 runs to 17 residues. The CDR3: CASSLAGQGIRDTEAFF. The part of the CDR3 DNA that was read is TGTGCCAGCAGCTTAGCAGGGCAGGGTATTCGGGACACTGAA.

With respect to this clone: With the read ending 3 residues before the CDR3 end, the germline J gene is used to fill in that end. V gene TRBV29-1 combines with J gene TRBJ1-2; D uncertain. CDR1 and CDR2 from the germline V gene are SQVTM and ANQGSEA. The CDR3 totals 10 residues. The sequenced part of the CDR3 DNA is TGCAGCGTTAACTACAATGAC. It is translated as CSVNYND. The complete CDR3 sequence is CSVNYNDYTF.

This clone was seen ten or more times. Coverage ceases 3 residues before the CDR3 finishes, and the germline J gene fills in the end. The rearrangement links TRBV11-3 to TRBJ2-2, with a tentative D call TRBD2 (6 bases). This CDR3 contains 14 residues. Germline CDR1 reads SGHNT; CDR2 reads YENEEA. The V gene lost 5 bases and the J gene lost 4 bases, with 11 bases spanning the gap. The CDR3 loop is CASSRGSPTGELFF. CDR3 DNA (partial): TGTGCCAGCAGCCGGGGGTCTCCCACCGGGGAG.

In its sample, this clone was seen many times. The CDR3 end falls 3 residues outside the read, so it is completed with the germline J gene. This chain links TRBV20-1 with TRBJ2-1, with D tentatively TRBD2 (6 bases). This CDR3 region has 15 residues. Trimming shortened V by 3 bases and J by 3 bases, and 15 bases separated the two germline ends. CDR1 is DFQATT, CDR2 SNEGSKA, per germline (reference sequence). The CDR3: CSARERLGLYNEQFF. The DNA read from the CDR3 is TGCAGTGCTAGGGAAAGACTAGGCCTCTACAATGAG.

This clone was counted at least ten times. The read gets to within 3 residues of the CDR3 end, and the germline J gene fills in the rest. The chain is built from TRBV13 and TRBJ1-4; D might be TRBD1 (5 bases). V was trimmed by 0 bases and J by 3 bases, leaving 14 bases between them. The CDR3 sequence is 17 residues long. Germline CDR1 reads PRHDT; CDR2 reads FYEKMQ (reference sequence). Partial CDR3 DNA: TGTGCCAGCAGCTTAGGGGATCAGGGTGCGGCTAATGAAAAA. Translating gives CASSLGDQGAANEK. The full CDR3 is CASSLGDQGAANEKLFF.

The sample holds many counts of this clone. The CDR3 is CASSIGGGRPFDTQYF. CDR3 DNA (partial): TGTGCCAGTAGTATAGGCGGGGGGAGACCCTTTGATACG. V usage is TRBV19 and J usage is TRBJ2-3, with TRBD2 matching 8 bases. The CDR3 end falls 3 residues outside the read, so it is completed with the germline J gene. This CDR3 region has 16 residues. V was clipped by 1 base and J by 6 bases; unmatched bases: 9. CDR1 is LNHDA and CDR2 is SQIVND in the germline V gene (reference sequence). Variable domain in full (rest from reference TRBV19 and TRBJ2-3): DGGITQSPKYLFRKEGQNVTLSCEQNLNHDAMYWYRQDPGQGLRLIYYSQIVNDFQKGDIAEGYSVSREKKESFPLTVTSAQKNPTAFYLCASSIGGGRPFDTQYFGPGTRLTVL.

This clone was seen repeatedly, ten times or more. The read halts 3 residues ahead of the CDR3 end, with the missing end drawn from the germline J gene. The chain recombines TRBV29-1 with TRBJ2-1, with 7 bases aligning to TRBD1. The ends lost 7 bases at V and 4 bases at J; junction bases unmatched: 10. The CDR3 runs to 14 residues. Germline CDR1 SQVTM, CDR2 ANQGSEA. CDR3 bases read: TGCAGCGGCCAGGGACAGTCCTTTTACAATGAG. Its translation: CSGQGQSFYNE. The CDR3 in its entirety is CSGQGQSFYNEQFF.

This clone has at least ten counts. The read is 3 residues too short to cover the CDR3 end, so that end is filled in from the germline J gene. The chain employs TRBV7-2 and TRBJ2-5, with TRBD2 identical over 7 bases. Per the germline V gene, CDR1 is SGHTA and CDR2 is FQGNSA. The V and J ends lost 5 bases and 1 base, in that order; junction bases with no gene match: 7. The CDR3 runs to 15 residues. Partial CDR3 DNA: TGTGCCAGCAGCAGCCAGCGGGGCGGCCAAGAGACC. Translated, it gives CASSSQRGGQET. The whole CDR3 protein is CASSSQRGGQETQYF.